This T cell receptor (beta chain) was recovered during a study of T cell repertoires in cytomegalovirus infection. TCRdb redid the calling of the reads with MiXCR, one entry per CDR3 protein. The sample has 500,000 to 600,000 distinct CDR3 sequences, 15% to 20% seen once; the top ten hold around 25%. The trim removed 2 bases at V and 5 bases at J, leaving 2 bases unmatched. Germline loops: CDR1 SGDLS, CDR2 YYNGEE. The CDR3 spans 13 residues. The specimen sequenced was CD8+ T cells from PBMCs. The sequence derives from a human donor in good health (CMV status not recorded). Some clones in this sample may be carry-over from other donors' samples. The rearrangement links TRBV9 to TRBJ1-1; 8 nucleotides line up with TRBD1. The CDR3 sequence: CASSVRQGTEAFF. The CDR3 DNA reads TGTGCCAGCAGCGTTAGACAGGGGACTGAAGCTTTCTTT.